In its sample, the clone carrying this T cell receptor (beta chain) was seen a few times. What it binds is not known. Trimming stripped 1 base from V and 10 bases from J, with 11 bases between. The germline gives CDR1 SEHNR, CDR2 FQNEAQ (reference sequence). The CDR3 has 13 amino acids. Using its own MiXCR run on the 5' RACE reads, TCRdb lists one record per CDR3 protein. The sample yields 500,000 to 700,000 distinct CDR3 sequences, about 19% seen once. The data stem from a study of T cells after yellow fever vaccination. In the study overall: With SMART-Seq v4 Ultra Low Input, the fractions containing low cell numbers were prepared. Study-wide results and caveats: Some clonotypes, a small share, were shared between CD4 and CD8 compartments. The secondary T-cell response peaked on day 5, not day 15, but was weaker.

This chain connects TRBV7-9 to TRBJ2-1; D gene unclear. The material sequenced was PBMCs, taken 15 days after the yellow fever booster vaccination. The sequence was collected from a man under 40 who received the YFV17D yellow fever vaccine. The CDR3 DNA reads as TGTGCCAGCAGCTTAGTCCGCCAAGGAGAGCAGTTCTTC. It encodes CASSLVRQGEQFF.